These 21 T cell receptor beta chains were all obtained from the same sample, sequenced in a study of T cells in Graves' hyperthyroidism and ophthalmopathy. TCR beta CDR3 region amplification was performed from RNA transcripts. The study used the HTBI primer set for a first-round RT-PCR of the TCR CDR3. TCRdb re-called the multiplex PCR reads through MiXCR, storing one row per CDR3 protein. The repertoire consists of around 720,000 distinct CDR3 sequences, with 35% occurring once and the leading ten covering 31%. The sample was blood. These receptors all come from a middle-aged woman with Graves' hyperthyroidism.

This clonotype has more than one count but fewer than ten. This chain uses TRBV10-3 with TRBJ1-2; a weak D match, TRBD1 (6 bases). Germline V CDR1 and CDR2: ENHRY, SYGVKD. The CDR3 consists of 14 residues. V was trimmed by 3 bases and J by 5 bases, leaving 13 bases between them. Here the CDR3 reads CAISDARGDYGYTF. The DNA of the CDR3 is TGTGCCATCAGTGACGCCAGGGGCGATTATGGCTACACCTTC.

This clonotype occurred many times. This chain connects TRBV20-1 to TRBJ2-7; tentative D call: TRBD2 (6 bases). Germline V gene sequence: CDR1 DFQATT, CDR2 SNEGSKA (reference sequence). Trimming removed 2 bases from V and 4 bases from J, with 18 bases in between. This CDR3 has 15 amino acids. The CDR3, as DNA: TGCAGTGCTAGATCCCGACTAGTCGCAACTTACGAGCAGTACTTC. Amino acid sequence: CSARSRLVATYEQYF.

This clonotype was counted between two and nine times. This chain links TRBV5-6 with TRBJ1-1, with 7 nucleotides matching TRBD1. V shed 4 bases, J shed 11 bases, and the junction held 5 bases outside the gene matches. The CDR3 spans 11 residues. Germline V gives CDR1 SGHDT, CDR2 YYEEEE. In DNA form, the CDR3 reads TGTGCCAGCAGCCGGGACAGCCGGGCTTTCTTT. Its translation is CASSRDSRAFF.

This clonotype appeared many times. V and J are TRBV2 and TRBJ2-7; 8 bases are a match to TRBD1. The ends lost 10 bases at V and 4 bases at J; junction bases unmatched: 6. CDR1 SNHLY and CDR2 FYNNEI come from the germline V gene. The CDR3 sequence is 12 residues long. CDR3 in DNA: TGTGCCACAGCAGGGGGCGCGTACGAGCAGTACTTC. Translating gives CATAGGAYEQYF.

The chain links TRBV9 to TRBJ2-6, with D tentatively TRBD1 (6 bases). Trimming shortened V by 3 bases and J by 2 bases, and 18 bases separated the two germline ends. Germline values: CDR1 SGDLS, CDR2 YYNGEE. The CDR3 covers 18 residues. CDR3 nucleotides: TGTGCCAGCAGCGGTGTACAGGTGGGGGCTACTGGGGCCAACGTCCTGACTTTC. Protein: CASSGVQVGATGANVLTF. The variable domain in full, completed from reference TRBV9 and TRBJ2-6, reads DSGVTQTPKHLITATGQRVTLRCSPRSGDLSVYWYQQSLDQGLQFLIQYYNGEERAKGNILERFSAQQFPDLHSELNLSSLELGDSALYFCASSGVQVGATGANVLTFGAGSRLTVL.

CDR3 in DNA: TGTGCCAGCAGCTTCGTTGGGCAGGGCTCTAATGAAAAACTGTTTTTT. It codes for CASSFVGQGSNEKLFF. The chain combines TRBV5-5 with TRBJ1-4, with a possible D match to TRBD1 (5 bases). Trimming cost V 2 bases and J 3 bases, with 14 bases left between them. This CDR3 has 16 residues. Germline V gives CDR1 SGHKS, CDR2 YYEKEE (reference sequence). The complete variable domain, with remaining parts taken from reference TRBV5-5 and TRBJ1-4, reads DAGVTQSPTHLIKTRGQQVTLRCSPISGHKSVSWYQQVLGQGPQFIFQYYEKEERGRGNFPDRFSARQFPNYSSELNVNALLLGDSALYLCASSFVGQGSNEKLFFGSGTQLSVL.

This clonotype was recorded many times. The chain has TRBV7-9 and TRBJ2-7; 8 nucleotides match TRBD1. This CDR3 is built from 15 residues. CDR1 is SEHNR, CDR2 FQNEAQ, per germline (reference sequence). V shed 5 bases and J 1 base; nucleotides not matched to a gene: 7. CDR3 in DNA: TGTGCCAGCAGCACGGACAGGGTGGAATCCTACGAGCAGTACTTC. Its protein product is CASSTDRVESYEQYF.

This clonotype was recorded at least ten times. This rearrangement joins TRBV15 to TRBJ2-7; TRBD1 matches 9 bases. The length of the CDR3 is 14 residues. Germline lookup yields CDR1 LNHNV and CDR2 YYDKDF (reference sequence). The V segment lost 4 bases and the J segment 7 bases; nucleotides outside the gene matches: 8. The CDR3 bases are TGTGCCACCAGCACCAGACAGGGGGTCTGGGAGCAGTACTTC. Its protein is CATSTRQGVWEQYF.

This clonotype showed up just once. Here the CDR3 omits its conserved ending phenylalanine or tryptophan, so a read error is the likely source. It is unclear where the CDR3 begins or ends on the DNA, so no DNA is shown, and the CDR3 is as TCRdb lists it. CDR3 sequence: CATSNSVNSQALY. This chain uses TRBV15 with TRBJ1-1. The V gene's germline CDR1 is LNHNV and CDR2 YYDKDF (reference sequence). The CDR3 contains 13 residues when both ends are counted.

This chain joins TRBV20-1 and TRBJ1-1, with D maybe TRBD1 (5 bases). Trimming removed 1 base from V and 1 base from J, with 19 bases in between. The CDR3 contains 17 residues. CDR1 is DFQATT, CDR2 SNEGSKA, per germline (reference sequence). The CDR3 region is CSARAWGGVKGNTEAFF. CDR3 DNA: TGCAGTGCTAGAGCCTGGGGAGGGGTAAAGGGGAACACTGAAGCTTTCTTT.

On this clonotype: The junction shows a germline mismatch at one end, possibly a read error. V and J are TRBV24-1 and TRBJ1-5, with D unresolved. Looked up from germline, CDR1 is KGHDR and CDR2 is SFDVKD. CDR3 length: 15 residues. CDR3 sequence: CASSLLHNSNQPQHF. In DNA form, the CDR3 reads TGTGCCAGCAGTTTATTACATAATAGCAATCAGCCCCAGCATTTT.

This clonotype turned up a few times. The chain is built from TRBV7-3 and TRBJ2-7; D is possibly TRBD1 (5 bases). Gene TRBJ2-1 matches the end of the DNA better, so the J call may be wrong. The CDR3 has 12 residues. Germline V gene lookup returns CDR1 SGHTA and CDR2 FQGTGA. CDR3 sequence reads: CASSSSGYEQFF. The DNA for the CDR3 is TGTGCCAGCAGCTCGTCAGGGTATGAGCAGTTCTTC.

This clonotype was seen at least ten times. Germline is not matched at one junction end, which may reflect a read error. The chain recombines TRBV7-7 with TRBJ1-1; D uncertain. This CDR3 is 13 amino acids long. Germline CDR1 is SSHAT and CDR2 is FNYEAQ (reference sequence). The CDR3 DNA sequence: TGTGCTAGCAGCTTCGCAACAAACACTGAAGCTTTCTTT. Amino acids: CASSFATNTEAFF.

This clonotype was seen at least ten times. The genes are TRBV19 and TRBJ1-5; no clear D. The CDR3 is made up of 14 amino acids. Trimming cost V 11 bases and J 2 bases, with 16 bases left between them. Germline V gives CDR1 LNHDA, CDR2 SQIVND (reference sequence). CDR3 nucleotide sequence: TGTGCCTCCTCGTGGGAGGGTCGCAATCAGCCCCAGCATTTT. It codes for CASSWEGRNQPQHF.

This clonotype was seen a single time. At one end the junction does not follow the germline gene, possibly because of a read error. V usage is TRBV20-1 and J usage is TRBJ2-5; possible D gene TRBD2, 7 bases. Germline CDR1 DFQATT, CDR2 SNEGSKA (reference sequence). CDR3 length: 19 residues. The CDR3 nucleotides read TGCAGTGCTAGGGGGGGGACACTCAGTACCTTAAGCTCCTACAATGAGCAGTCCTTC. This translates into CSARGGTLSTLSSYNEQSF.

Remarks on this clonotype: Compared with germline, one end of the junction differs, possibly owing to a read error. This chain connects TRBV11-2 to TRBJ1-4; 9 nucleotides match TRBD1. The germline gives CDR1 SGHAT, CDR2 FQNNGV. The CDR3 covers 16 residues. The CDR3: CDSSYLQGASNEKLFF. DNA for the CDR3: TGTGACAGCAGCTACTTACAGGGGGCGTCTAATGAAAAACTGTTTTTT. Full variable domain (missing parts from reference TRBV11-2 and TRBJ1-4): EAGVAQSPRYKIIEKRQSVAFWCNPISGHATLYWYQQILGQGPKLLIQFQNNGVVDDSQLPKDRFSAERLKGVDSTLKIQPAKLEDSAVYLCDSSYLQGASNEKLFFGSGTQLSVL.

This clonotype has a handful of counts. Written as DNA, the CDR3 is TGTGCCAGCTTTCCTGGGGACAGGGGGCACTACGAGCAGTACTTC. This codes for CASFPGDRGHYEQYF. The gene calls are TRBV28 and TRBJ2-7; the match to TRBD1 covers 12 bases. V trimming: 8 bases; J trimming: 3 bases; junction bases outside the gene matches: 8. This CDR3 comprises 15 residues. Germline CDR1 and CDR2: MDHEN and SYDVKM.

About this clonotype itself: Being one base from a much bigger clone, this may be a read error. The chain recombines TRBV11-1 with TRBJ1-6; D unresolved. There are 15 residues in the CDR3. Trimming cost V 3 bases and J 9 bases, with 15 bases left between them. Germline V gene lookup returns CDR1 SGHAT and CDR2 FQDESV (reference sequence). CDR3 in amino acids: CASSLRPRGSSPLHF. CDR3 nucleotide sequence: TGTGCCAGCAGCTTGCGACCCAGAGGAAGTTCACCCCTCCACTTT.

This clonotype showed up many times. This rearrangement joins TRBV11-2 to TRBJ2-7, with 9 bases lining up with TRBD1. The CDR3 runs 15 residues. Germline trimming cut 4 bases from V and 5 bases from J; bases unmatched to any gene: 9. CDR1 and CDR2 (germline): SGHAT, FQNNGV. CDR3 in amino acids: CASSYGTGYNNEQYF. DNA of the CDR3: TGTGCCAGCAGCTATGGGACAGGGTACAACAACGAGCAGTACTTC.

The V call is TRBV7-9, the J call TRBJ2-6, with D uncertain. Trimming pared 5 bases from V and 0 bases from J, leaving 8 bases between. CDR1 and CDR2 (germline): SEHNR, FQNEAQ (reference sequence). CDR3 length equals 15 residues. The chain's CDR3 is CASSQLFSGANVLTF. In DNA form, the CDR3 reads TGTGCCAGCAGCCAATTGTTCTCTGGGGCCAACGTCCTGACTTTC. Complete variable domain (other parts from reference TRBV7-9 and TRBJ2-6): DTGVSQNPRHKITKRGQNVTFRCDPISEHNRLYWYRQTLGQGPEFLTYFQNEAQLEKSRLLSDRFSAERPKGSFSTLEIQRTEQGDSAMYLCASSQLFSGANVLTFGAGSRLTVL.

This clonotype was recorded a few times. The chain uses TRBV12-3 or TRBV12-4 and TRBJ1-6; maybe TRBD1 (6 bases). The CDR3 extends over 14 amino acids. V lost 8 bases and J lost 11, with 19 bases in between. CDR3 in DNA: TGTGCCAGCGGGGGGGCGGGGTCCTACACACCCCTCCACTTT. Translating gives CASGGAGSYTPLHF.